The 31 T cell receptor beta chains below were found in one sample sequenced in a study of T cell responses to AZD1222 COVID-19 vaccine. The data were produced by immunoSEQ multiplex PCR, yet TCRdb's version contains in-frame clones alone and is incomplete. The sample has 90,000 to 120,000 clones, 70% to 90% seen once; the top ten hold around 3.2%. The specimen was peripheral blood, collected on day 0 of AZD1222 vaccination. Receptors were obtained from an adult in good health.

The rearrangement uses TRBV7-3 and TRBJ1-1, with 9 bases identical to TRBD1. The CDR3 spans 14 residues. J lost 4 bases, V lost 3 bases, and 3 bases had no gene match. Germline V lookup: CDR1 SGHTA, CDR2 FQGTGA. The CDR3 reads CASSLTGGGTEAFF. The CDR3 coding sequence is TGTGCCAGCAGCTTGACAGGGGGAGGCACTGAAGCTTTCTTT.

This rearrangement joins TRBV18 to TRBJ2-7; 9 bases align to TRBD1. V dropped 3 bases and J dropped 3; count of bases not matched to a gene: 15. The germline gives CDR1 KGHSH, CDR2 LQKENI. The CDR3 spans 18 residues. In nucleotides, the CDR3 is TGTGCCAGCTCACCTCCCCGAGCTACCGGGACAGGGCTCTACGAGCAGTACTTC. Its protein product is CASSPPRATGTGLYEQYF.

J is TRBJ1-4 and V is TRBV2; TRBD1 aligns across 9 bases. J lost 7 bases, V lost 6 bases, and 3 bases had no gene match. The CDR3 runs 13 residues. The germline CDR1 and CDR2 sequences are SNHLY and FYNNEI. The CDR3 DNA reads TGTGCCAGCAGGGGGACAGGGAGTGAAAAACTGTTTTTT. The encoded protein is CASRGTGSEKLFF.

The J gene is TRBJ2-4, the V gene TRBV3-1 (or the pseudogene TRBV3-2); tentative D call: TRBD2 (5 bases). Trimming removed 1 base at V and 7 bases at J, with 14 bases between. This CDR3 has 15 amino acids. The germline V gene encodes CDR1 LGHDT and CDR2 YNNKEL (reference sequence). CDR3 in DNA: TGTGCCAGCAGCCAAGCGGAGGACGGTGCGAACATTCAGTACTTC. It codes for CASSQAEDGANIQYF.

The V call is TRBV7-2, the J call TRBJ2-7, with D possibly TRBD1 on 6 matching bases. This CDR3 has 13 amino acids. The germline V gene has CDR1 SGHTA and CDR2 FQGNSA. Trimming stripped 7 bases from V and 3 bases from J, with 13 bases between. CDR3 nucleotide sequence: TGTGCCAGCACCCTGGACAGCTTCTACGAGCAGTACTTC. It specifies CASTLDSFYEQYF.

The J gene is TRBJ1-6, the V gene TRBV6-5; D might be TRBD1 (5 bases). Trimming took 7 bases from V and 6 from J, leaving 13 bases between them. The CDR3 runs to 14 residues. Per germline, CDR1 MNHEY and CDR2 SVGAGI. The CDR3 DNA is TGTGCCAGCACCCGGGGCAGACCTAATTCACCCCTCCACTTT. Translation: CASTRGRPNSPLHF.

The chain uses TRBV2 and TRBJ1-1; D gene unclear. V lost 5 bases, J lost 1 base, and 5 bases lay in between. CDR1 is SNHLY, CDR2 FYNNEI, per germline. There are 12 residues in the CDR3. DNA of the CDR3: TGTGCCAGCAGTAGACAGAACACTGAAGCTTTCTTT. It yields the protein CASSRQNTEAFF.

The J gene is TRBJ2-7, the V gene TRBV2; D gene uncertain. The ends were cut back, 10 bases at V and 5 bases at J, with 18 bases in the middle. The CDR3 runs to 13 residues. From germline, CDR1 is SNHLY and CDR2 FYNNEI. CDR3 protein: CATNQPFQDEQYF. CDR3 nucleotides: TGTGCCACTAACCAACCATTTCAAGACGAGCAGTACTTC.

The rearrangement joins TRBV7-9 to TRBJ2-2, with D hard to call. CDR1 and CDR2 (germline): SEHNR, FQNEAQ (reference sequence). V was clipped by 9 bases and J by 3 bases, with 14 bases between them. This CDR3 has 14 amino acids. CDR3 sequence (DNA): TGTGCCAGACGCCAGGTCCTAGACACCGGGGAGCTGTTTTTT. It encodes CARRQVLDTGELFF.

The gene calls are TRBV24-1 and TRBJ2-2, with D possibly called TRBD1 or TRBD2 (6 bases each). CDR3 length: 15 residues. The germline V and J ends were trimmed by 0 bases and 4 bases, with 8 bases remaining between them. Germline CDR1 is KGHDR and CDR2 is SFDVKD. The DNA for the CDR3 is TGTGCCACCAGTGATTTGTCGGGGGCCACCGGGGAGCTGTTTTTT. Translating gives CATSDLSGATGELFF.

This chain uses TRBV7-9 with TRBJ2-1, with TRBD2 matching 10 bases. The V gene end was trimmed by 5 bases and the J gene end by 10 bases; junction bases not matched to a gene: 8. The CDR3 is 14 amino acids. Germline loops: CDR1 SEHNR, CDR2 FQNEAQ (reference sequence). The CDR3 loop is CASSPPSGGIEQFF. CDR3 DNA: TGTGCCAGCAGCCCCCCTAGCGGGGGTATCGAGCAGTTCTTC.

A note on this clone: The same CDR3 is also encoded by other DNA sequences in this sample. The CDR3 DNA is TGTGCCAGCAGCAGGGACAGCTACGAGCAGTACTTC. It specifies CASSRDSYEQYF. The chain recombines TRBV6-5 with TRBJ2-7; TRBD1 matches 7 bases. Looked up from germline, CDR1 is MNHEY and CDR2 is SVGAGI. Trimming cost V 6 bases and J 3 bases; bases outside gene matches: 2. The CDR3 sequence is 12 residues long.

This CDR3 is CASSVYSGTYETEAFF. As DNA, the CDR3 is TGTGCCAGCAGTGTTTACTCCGGGACTTACGAGACTGAAGCTTTCTTT. This chain joins TRBV25-1 and TRBJ1-1; tentative D call: TRBD1 (5 bases). The V end was cut by 4 bases, the J end by 5 bases, with 20 bases between. The CDR3 covers 16 residues. The V gene's germline CDR1 is MGHDK and CDR2 SYGVNS.

The chain joins TRBV27 to TRBJ2-5; 7 positions match TRBD2. The CDR3 covers 15 residues. Germline assignment: CDR1 MNHEY and CDR2 SMNVEV (reference sequence). After removal of 4 bases from V and 2 bases from J, the junction contained 7 bases not matched to a gene. In DNA form, the CDR3 reads TGTGCCAGCAGTTCCGACGGGGGGTTTCAAGAGACCCAGTACTTC. Its protein product is CASSSDGGFQETQYF.

The rearrangement uses TRBV28 and TRBJ2-3; 8 bases agree with TRBD2. The V segment lost 4 bases and the J segment 1 base; nucleotides outside the gene matches: 4. CDR1 is MDHEN and CDR2 is SYDVKM in the germline V gene. The CDR3 has 15 amino acids. The CDR3 DNA reads as TGTGCCAGCAGTTCCGGGGGGGCGGGCACAGATACGCAGTATTTT. Its protein product is CASSSGGAGTDTQYF.

Only one count was recorded for this clone. The V gene is TRBV5-1, the J gene TRBJ2-1; D ambiguous. The CDR3 sequence is 13 residues long. Looked up from germline, CDR1 is SGHRS and CDR2 is YFSETQ. V was clipped by 3 bases and J by 15 bases, with 19 bases between them. Here the CDR3 reads CASSYTVNSDPFF. Here the CDR3 DNA reads TGCGCCAGCAGCTACACCGTTAATAGTGATCCGTTCTTC.

This clone has only a few counts. V is TRBV6-5 and J is TRBJ2-5; tentatively, D is TRBD1 or TRBD2 (5 bases each). V was pared by 6 bases and J by 11 bases, with 19 bases between. The CDR3 extends over 13 amino acids. Per germline, CDR1 MNHEY and CDR2 SVGAGI. CDR3 region: CASSPGAPLGQYF. The CDR3 DNA is TGTGCCAGCAGCCCCGGGGCCCCGTTGGGTCAGTACTTC.

Comments on this clone: Because the CDR3's place on the DNA is in doubt, the DNA is left out and the CDR3 is given as listed by TCRdb. This sequence joins TRBV21-1 and TRBJ2-7; TRBD1 is the table's D call, not checked against the DNA. TRBV21-1 is recorded as a pseudogene. The CDR3 is 15 residues long, counting both termini. This chain's CDR3 is CASSKFGTGIYEQYF.

The rearrangement joins TRBV27 to TRBJ2-3; 14 positions match TRBD2. CDR1 and CDR2 from the germline V gene are MNHEY and SMNVEV (reference sequence). V trimming: 4 bases; J trimming: 4 bases; junction bases outside the gene matches: 4. The CDR3 spans 16 residues. For the CDR3, the DNA is TGTGCCAGCAGTTCGCCGACTAGCGGGGGGGCAGATACGCAGTATTTT. Translated: CASSSPTSGGADTQYF.

The CDR3 reads CASTGIGGEKLFF. The CDR3 coding sequence is TGTGCCAGCACTGGGATTGGGGGTGAAAAACTGTTTTTT. The chain has TRBV6-5 and TRBJ1-4; D might be TRBD1 (5 bases). Per germline, CDR1 MNHEY and CDR2 SVGAGI. The CDR3 totals 13 residues. V was pared by 7 bases and J by 7 bases, with 13 bases between.

V and J are TRBV19 and TRBJ2-7; a weak D match, TRBD1 (6 bases). The germline V and J ends were trimmed by 4 bases and 1 base, with 14 bases remaining between them. CDR1 is LNHDA, CDR2 SQIVND, per germline (reference sequence). The CDR3 loop spans 15 amino acids. CDR3 region: CASSNTGLWSYEQYF. The DNA of the CDR3 is TGTGCCAGTAGTAATACAGGGTTATGGTCCTACGAGCAGTACTTC.

The chain combines TRBV14 with TRBJ1-1, with a possible D match to TRBD1 (6 bases). In germline, CDR1 is SGHDN, CDR2 FVKESK. This CDR3 is 15 amino acids long. The V and J ends lost 5 bases and 8 bases respectively, with 21 bases between them. The CDR3 DNA reads as TGTGCCAGCAGCTGGGTATCATGGGGGCAACGGGAAGCTTTCTTT. It codes for CASSWVSWGQREAFF.

V and J are TRBV3-1 (or the pseudogene TRBV3-2) and TRBJ2-3; D may be TRBD1 (6 bases). The CDR3 is 14 amino acids. Germline CDR1 LGHDT, CDR2 YNNKEL (reference sequence). With 2 bases removed from V and 10 bases from J, the gap between germline ends came to 16 bases. CDR3 sequence: CASSQLQSGVAQYF. In DNA form, the CDR3 reads TGTGCCAGCAGCCAACTCCAGTCAGGGGTGGCGCAGTATTTT.

The chain uses TRBV7-9 and TRBJ1-1; D not certain. V lost 5 bases and J lost 5, with 18 bases in between. The CDR3 has 15 amino acids. CDR1 is SEHNR and CDR2 is FQNEAQ in the germline V gene (reference sequence). The CDR3 DNA follows: TGTGCCAGCAGCCCTAAAGTCCGGCTAGGAACTGAAGCTTTCTTT. Residues: CASSPKVRLGTEAFF.

This chain connects TRBV28 to TRBJ2-7; TRBD1 agrees at 9 bases. The length of the CDR3 is 17 residues. V dropped 6 bases and J dropped 2; count of bases not matched to a gene: 14. Germline assignment: CDR1 MDHEN and CDR2 SYDVKM. The CDR3 here is CASRVETGGDRPYEQYF. CDR3 in DNA: TGTGCCAGCAGGGTCGAAACAGGGGGCGACCGTCCCTACGAGCAGTACTTC.

The chain combines TRBV19 with TRBJ1-2, with D tentatively TRBD1 (5 bases). V was clipped by 7 bases and J by 3 bases, with 9 bases between them. The V gene's germline CDR1 is LNHDA and CDR2 SQIVND (reference sequence). The CDR3 runs 12 residues. CDR3 sequence reads: CASTDSYYGYTF. Written as DNA, the CDR3 is TGTGCCAGTACTGACAGCTACTATGGCTACACCTTC. Full variable domain (remainder filled in from reference TRBV19 and TRBJ1-2): DGGITQSPKYLFRKEGQNVTLSCEQNLNHDAMYWYRQDPGQGLRLIYYSQIVNDFQKGDIAEGYSVSREKKESFPLTVTSAQKNPTAFYLCASTDSYYGYTFGSGTRLTVV.

This clone was seen a single time. The chain employs TRBV6-5 and TRBJ2-7; the match to TRBD1 covers 8 bases. The V gene's germline CDR1 is MNHEY and CDR2 SVGAGI. This CDR3 has 15 amino acids. After removal of 8 bases from V and 2 bases from J, the junction contained 11 bases not matched to a gene. The CDR3 DNA reads TGTGCCAGCGAGGCCCAGGGGGCGCCCACCTACGAGCAGTACTTC. This sequence encodes CASEAQGAPTYEQYF.

The chain links TRBV3-1 (or the pseudogene TRBV3-2) to TRBJ1-4, with D possibly matching TRBD1 (6 bases). CDR1 and CDR2 from the germline V gene are LGHDT and YNNKEL (reference sequence). This CDR3 is 15 amino acids long. V was cut by 0 bases and J by 7 bases, with 12 bases left in between. CDR3 residues: CASSQDQGSSEKLFF. CDR3 DNA: TGTGCCAGCAGCCAAGATCAGGGGTCGTCTGAAAAACTGTTTTTT.

This clone was counted a few times. The chain combines TRBV4-1 with TRBJ2-5; 8 bases align to TRBD2. The length of the CDR3 is 17 residues. V gave up 0 bases and J gave up 4 bases; unmatched junction bases: 10. Germline V gives CDR1 MGHRA, CDR2 YSYEKL. CDR3 DNA sequence: TGCGCCAGCAGCCAAGACAGCTCCAGCGGGGGAGGAGAGACCCAGTACTTC. This sequence encodes CASSQDSSSGGGETQYF.

The V gene is TRBV12-3 or TRBV12-4, the J gene TRBJ2-1; TRBD1 matches at 7 bases. Unmatched junction bases numbered 2, after V lost 5 bases and J lost 13 bases. The CDR3 runs 10 residues. The CDR3 reads CASSRGRQFF. For the CDR3, the DNA is TGTGCCAGCAGTAGGGGGCGACAGTTCTTC.

The chain links TRBV4-1 to TRBJ1-3, with D possibly matching TRBD1 (6 bases). Between the trimmed V and J ends, which lost 0 bases and 0 bases, there was a span of 15 bases. This CDR3 is built from 18 residues. Germline assignment: CDR1 MGHRA and CDR2 YSYEKL. The CDR3 nucleotides read TGCGCCAGCAGCCAAGATCAGGCAGGGGTCTTCTCTGGAAACACCATATATTTT. It translates to CASSQDQAGVFSGNTIYF.